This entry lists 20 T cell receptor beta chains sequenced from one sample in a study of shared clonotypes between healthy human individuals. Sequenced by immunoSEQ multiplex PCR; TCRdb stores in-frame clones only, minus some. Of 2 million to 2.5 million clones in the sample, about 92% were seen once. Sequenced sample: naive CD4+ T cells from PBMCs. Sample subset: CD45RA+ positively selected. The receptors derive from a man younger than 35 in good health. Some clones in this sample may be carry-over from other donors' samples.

The CDR3 DNA reads as TGTGCCAGCAGTGGGGGGGGCTCTCAGCCCCAGCATTTT. The encoded protein is CASSGGGSQPQHF. V is TRBV25-1 and J is TRBJ1-5; maybe TRBD1 (6 bases). The CDR3 totals 13 residues. V lost 4 bases and J lost 6, with 10 bases in between. CDR1 and CDR2 from the germline V gene are MGHDK and SYGVNS.

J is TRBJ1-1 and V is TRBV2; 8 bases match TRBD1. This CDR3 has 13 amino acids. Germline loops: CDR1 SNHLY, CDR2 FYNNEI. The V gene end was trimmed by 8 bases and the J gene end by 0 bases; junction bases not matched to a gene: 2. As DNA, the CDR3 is TGTGCCAGCCTGGGACAGGTGAACACTGAAGCTTTCTTT. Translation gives CASLGQVNTEAFF.

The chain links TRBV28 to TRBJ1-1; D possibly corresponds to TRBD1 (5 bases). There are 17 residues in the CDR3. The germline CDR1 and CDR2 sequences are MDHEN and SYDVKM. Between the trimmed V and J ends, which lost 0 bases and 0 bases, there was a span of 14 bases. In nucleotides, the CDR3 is TGTGCCAGCAGTTTATGGGTATCGGGGCCCCTGAACACTGAAGCTTTCTTT. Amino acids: CASSLWVSGPLNTEAFF.

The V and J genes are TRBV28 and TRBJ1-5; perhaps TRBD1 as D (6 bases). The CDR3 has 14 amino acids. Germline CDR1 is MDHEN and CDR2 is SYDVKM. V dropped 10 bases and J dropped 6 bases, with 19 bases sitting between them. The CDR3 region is CATGGGGAVQPQHF. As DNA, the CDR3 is TGTGCCACGGGAGGAGGGGGGGCGGTTCAGCCCCAGCATTTT.

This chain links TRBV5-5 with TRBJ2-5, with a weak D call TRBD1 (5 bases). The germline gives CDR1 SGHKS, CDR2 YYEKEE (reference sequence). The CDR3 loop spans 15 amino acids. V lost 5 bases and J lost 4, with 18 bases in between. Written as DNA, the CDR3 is TGTGCCAGCAGTGTCTTGGGGCAGGAACGAGAGACCCAGTACTTC. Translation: CASSVLGQERETQYF.

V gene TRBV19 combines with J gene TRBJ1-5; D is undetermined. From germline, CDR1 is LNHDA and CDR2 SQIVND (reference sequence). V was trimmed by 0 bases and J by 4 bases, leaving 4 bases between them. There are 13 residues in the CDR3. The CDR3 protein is CASSIDQNQPQHF. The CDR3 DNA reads TGTGCCAGTAGTATAGATCAGAATCAGCCCCAGCATTTT.

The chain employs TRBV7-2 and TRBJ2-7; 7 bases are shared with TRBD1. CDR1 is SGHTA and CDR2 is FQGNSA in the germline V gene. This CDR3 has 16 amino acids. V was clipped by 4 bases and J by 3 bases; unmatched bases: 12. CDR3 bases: TGTGCCAGCAGCTGGACCGGGACAGTGACGAGCTACGAGCAGTACTTC. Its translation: CASSWTGTVTSYEQYF.

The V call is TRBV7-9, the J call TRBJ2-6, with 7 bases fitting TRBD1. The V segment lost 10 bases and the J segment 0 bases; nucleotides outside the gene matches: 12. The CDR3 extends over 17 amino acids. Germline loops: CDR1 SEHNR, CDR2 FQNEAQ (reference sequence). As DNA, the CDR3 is TGTGCCACAACGAGGACGGGACAGAGCTCTGGGGCCAACGTCCTGACTTTC. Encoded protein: CATTRTGQSSGANVLTF. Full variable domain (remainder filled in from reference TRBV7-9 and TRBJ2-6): DTGVSQNPRHKITKRGQNVTFRCDPISEHNRLYWYRQTLGQGPEFLTYFQNEAQLEKSRLLSDRFSAERPKGSFSTLEIQRTEQGDSAMYLCATTRTGQSSGANVLTFGAGSRLTVL.

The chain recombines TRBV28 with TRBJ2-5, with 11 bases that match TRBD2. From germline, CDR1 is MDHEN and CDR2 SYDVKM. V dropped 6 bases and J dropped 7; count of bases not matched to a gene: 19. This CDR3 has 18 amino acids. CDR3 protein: CASSPTGIPGTSGPTQYF. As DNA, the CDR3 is TGTGCCAGCAGCCCAACAGGGATCCCCGGGACTAGCGGTCCGACCCAGTACTTC. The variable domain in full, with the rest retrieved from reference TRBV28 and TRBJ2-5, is DVKVTQSSRYLVKRTGEKVFLECVQDMDHENMFWYRQDPGLGLRLIYFSYDVKMKEKGDIPEGYSVSREKKERFSLILESASTNQTSMYLCASSPTGIPGTSGPTQYFGPGTRLLVL.

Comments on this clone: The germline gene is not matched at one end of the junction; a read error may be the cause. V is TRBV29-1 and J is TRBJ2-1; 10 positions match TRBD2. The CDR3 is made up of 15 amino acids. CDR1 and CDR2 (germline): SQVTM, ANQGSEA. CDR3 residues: CSVEGLAESYNEQFF. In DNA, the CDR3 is TGCAGCGTCGAAGGACTAGCGGAATCCTACAATGAGCAGTTCTTC.

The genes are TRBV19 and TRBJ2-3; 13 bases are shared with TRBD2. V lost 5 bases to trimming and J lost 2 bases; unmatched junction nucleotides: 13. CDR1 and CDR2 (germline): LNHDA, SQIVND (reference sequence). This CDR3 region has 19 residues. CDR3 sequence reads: CASSPPDPGLAGITDTQYF. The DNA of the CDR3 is TGTGCCAGTAGTCCTCCAGACCCGGGACTAGCGGGGATCACAGATACGCAGTATTTT.

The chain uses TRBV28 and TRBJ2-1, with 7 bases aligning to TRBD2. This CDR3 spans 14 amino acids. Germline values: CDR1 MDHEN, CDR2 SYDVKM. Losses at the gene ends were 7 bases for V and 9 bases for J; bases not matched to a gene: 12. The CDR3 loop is CASKAGPSGGEQFF. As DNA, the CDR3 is TGTGCCAGCAAAGCGGGCCCCTCGGGGGGTGAGCAGTTCTTC.

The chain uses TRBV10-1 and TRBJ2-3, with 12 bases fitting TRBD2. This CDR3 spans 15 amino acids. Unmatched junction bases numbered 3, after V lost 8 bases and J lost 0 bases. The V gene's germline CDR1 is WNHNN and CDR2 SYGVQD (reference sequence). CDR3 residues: CASGGTSGSTDTQYF. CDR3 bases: TGCGCCAGCGGGGGGACTAGCGGGAGCACAGATACGCAGTATTTT.

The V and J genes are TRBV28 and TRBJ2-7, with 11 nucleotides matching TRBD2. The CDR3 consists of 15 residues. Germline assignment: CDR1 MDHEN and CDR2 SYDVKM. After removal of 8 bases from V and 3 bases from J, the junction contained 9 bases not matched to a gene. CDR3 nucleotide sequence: TGTGCCAGCCGATTAGCGGGAGGGAACCTCTACGAGCAGTACTTC. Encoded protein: CASRLAGGNLYEQYF. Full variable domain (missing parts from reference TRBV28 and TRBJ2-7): DVKVTQSSRYLVKRTGEKVFLECVQDMDHENMFWYRQDPGLGLRLIYFSYDVKMKEKGDIPEGYSVSREKKERFSLILESASTNQTSMYLCASRLAGGNLYEQYFGPGTRLTVT.

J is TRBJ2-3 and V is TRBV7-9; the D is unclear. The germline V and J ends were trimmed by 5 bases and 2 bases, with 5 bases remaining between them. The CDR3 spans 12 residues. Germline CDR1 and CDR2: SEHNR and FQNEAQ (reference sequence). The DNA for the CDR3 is TGTGCCAGCAGCGTCCCCACAGATACGCAGTATTTT. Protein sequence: CASSVPTDTQYF. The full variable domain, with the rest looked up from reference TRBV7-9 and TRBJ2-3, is DTGVSQNPRHKITKRGQNVTFRCDPISEHNRLYWYRQTLGQGPEFLTYFQNEAQLEKSRLLSDRFSAERPKGSFSTLEIQRTEQGDSAMYLCASSVPTDTQYFGPGTRLTVL.

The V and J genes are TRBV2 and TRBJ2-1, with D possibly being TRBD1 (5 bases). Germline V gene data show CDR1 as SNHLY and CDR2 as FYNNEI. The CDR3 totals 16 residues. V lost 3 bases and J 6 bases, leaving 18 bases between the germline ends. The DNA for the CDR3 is TGTGCCAGCAGTGACATTTGGGGCTATCAGTTCAATGAGCAGTTCTTC. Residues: CASSDIWGYQFNEQFF.

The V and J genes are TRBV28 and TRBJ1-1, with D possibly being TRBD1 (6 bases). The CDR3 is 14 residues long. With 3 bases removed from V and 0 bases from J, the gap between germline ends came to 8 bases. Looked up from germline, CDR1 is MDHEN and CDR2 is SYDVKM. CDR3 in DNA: TGTGCCAGCAGTTTCAGGGGACTGAACACTGAAGCTTTCTTT. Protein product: CASSFRGLNTEAFF.

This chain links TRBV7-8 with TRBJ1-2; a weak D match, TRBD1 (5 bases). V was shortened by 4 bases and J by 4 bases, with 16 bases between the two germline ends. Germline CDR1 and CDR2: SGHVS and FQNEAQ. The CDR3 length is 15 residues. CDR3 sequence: CASSSGGAQSYGYTF. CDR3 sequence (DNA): TGTGCCAGCAGCTCGGGGGGAGCACAAAGCTATGGCTACACCTTC. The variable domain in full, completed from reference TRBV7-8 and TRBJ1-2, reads GAGVSQSPRYKVAKRGQDVALRCDPISGHVSLFWYQQALGQGPEFLTYFQNEAQLDKSGLPSDRFFAERPEGSVSTLKIQRTQQEDSAVYLCASSSGGAQSYGYTFGSGTRLTVV.

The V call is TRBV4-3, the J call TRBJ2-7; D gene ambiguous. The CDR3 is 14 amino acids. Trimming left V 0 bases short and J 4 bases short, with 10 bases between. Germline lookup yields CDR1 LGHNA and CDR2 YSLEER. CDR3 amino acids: CASSQEPGNYEQYF. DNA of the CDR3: TGCGCCAGCAGCCAAGAGCCAGGAAATTACGAGCAGTACTTC.

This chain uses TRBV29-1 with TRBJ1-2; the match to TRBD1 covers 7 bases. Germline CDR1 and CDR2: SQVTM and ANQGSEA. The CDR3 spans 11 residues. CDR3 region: CGGGQAEGYTF. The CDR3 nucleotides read TGCGGGGGTGGACAGGCAGAAGGCTACACCTTC.